This T cell receptor beta chain comes out of a study of shared clonotypes between healthy human individuals. Study overall: Donors had three CD4 naive, three CD4 memory, two CD8 naive and one CD8 memory plate apiece.

Details on this clone: Other DNA sequences in the sample encode the same CDR3.

Only in-frame clones appear in the TCRdb table, and some are missing; sequencing was by immunoSEQ multiplex PCR. The sample has 1.4 million or so clones; 98% to 99% are singletons. CDR3 length: 12 amino acids. The germline V gene has CDR1 ENHRY and CDR2 SYGVKD. V trimming: 8 bases; J trimming: 5 bases; junction bases outside the gene matches: 4. The TCR originated in a young man in good health. Sample: naive CD4+ T cells sorted from blood. Subset in this sample: CD45RA+ positively selected. The gene calls are TRBV10-3 and TRBJ1-1, with TRBD1 identical over 8 bases. The CDR3 nucleotides are TGTGCCATCGGACAGGGAGGTACTGAAGCTTTCTTT. Protein sequence: CAIGQGGTEAFF.